Presented here are 22 T cell receptor beta chains from one specimen sequenced in a study of shared clonotypes between healthy human individuals. Naive CD8 cells were CD45RO-negative, positively selected for CCR7, excluding terminally differentiated effector memory CD45RA+ cells. Repertoires were generated with immunoSEQ multiplex PCR, while TCRdb's copy carries only in-frame clones and drops some. The repertoire holds hundreds of thousands of clones, roughly 98% seen once, with 0.3% in the top ten. Sequences were obtained from naive CD8+ T cells sorted from blood. These receptors originate from a man aged 30 to 39 in good health.

The gene calls are TRBV6-1 and TRBJ2-3; weak D call: TRBD2 (6 bases). The CDR3 has 15 amino acids. Trimming stripped 8 bases from V and 4 bases from J, with 19 bases between. Germline V gene sequence: CDR1 MNHNS, CDR2 SASEGT. The CDR3 reads CASPLLGGNADTQYF. In DNA form, the CDR3 reads TGTGCCAGCCCCCTACTGGGCGGGAACGCAGATACGCAGTATTTT.

This clone appeared once. This chain uses TRBV29-1 with TRBJ2-5, with 13 bases aligning to TRBD2. V shed 6 bases and J 5 bases; nucleotides not matched to a gene: 9. Per germline, CDR1 SQVTM and CDR2 ANQGSEA. This CDR3 region has 15 residues. In nucleotides, the CDR3 is TGCAGCGTGGACGGACTAGCGGGAGTAGGGGAGACCCAGTACTTC. Its protein is CSVDGLAGVGETQYF.

J is TRBJ2-7 and V is TRBV10-3, with D perhaps matching TRBD2 (5 bases). In germline, CDR1 is ENHRY, CDR2 SYGVKD. Deletions cut 4 bases from V and 3 bases from J, with 7 bases between. The CDR3 sequence is 12 residues long. For the CDR3, the DNA is TGTGCCATCAGTGGGGAGTTCTACGAGCAGTACTTC. Its protein is CAISGEFYEQYF.

The chain couples TRBV7-9 to TRBJ2-7; TRBD1 might be the D (6 bases). This CDR3 is 14 amino acids long. The V end lost 0 bases, the J end lost 6 bases, and 12 bases lay between the germline ends. Per the germline V gene, CDR1 is SEHNR and CDR2 is FQNEAQ (reference sequence). The CDR3 bases are TGTGCCAGCAGCTTAGCTCTGGACAGAACCGAGCAGTACTTC. It specifies CASSLALDRTEQYF.

V gene TRBV18 combines with J gene TRBJ1-2; possible D gene TRBD1, 6 bases. Germline loops: CDR1 KGHSH, CDR2 LQKENI. This CDR3 comprises 18 residues. Between the trimmed V and J ends, which lost 0 bases and 2 bases, there was a span of 19 bases. The CDR3 is CASSPPKGAGVINYGYTF. DNA of the CDR3: TGTGCCAGCTCACCACCGAAAGGGGCAGGGGTTATCAACTATGGCTACACCTTC.

The chain has TRBV7-9 and TRBJ2-1; D unclear. In germline, CDR1 is SEHNR, CDR2 FQNEAQ (reference sequence). The CDR3 has 13 amino acids. The ends were cut back, 1 base at V and 7 bases at J, with 8 bases in the middle. CDR3 loop: CASSLVGLNEQFF. CDR3 nucleotide sequence: TGTGCCAGCAGCTTAGTAGGGTTAAATGAGCAGTTCTTC.

The chain couples TRBV9 to TRBJ2-5; 14 nucleotides match TRBD2. The CDR3 is made up of 18 amino acids. Germline CDR1 reads SGDLS; CDR2 reads YYNGEE. Losses at the gene ends were 0 bases for V and 5 bases for J; bases not matched to a gene: 9. The CDR3: CASSVGGLAGEIIETQYF. The CDR3 DNA is TGTGCCAGCAGCGTAGGGGGACTAGCGGGAGAGATCATTGAGACCCAGTACTTC. Full variable domain (missing parts from reference TRBV9 and TRBJ2-5): DSGVTQTPKHLITATGQRVTLRCSPRSGDLSVYWYQQSLDQGLQFLIQYYNGEERAKGNILERFSAQQFPDLHSELNLSSLELGDSALYFCASSVGGLAGEIIETQYFGPGTRLLVL.

This chain uses TRBV6-1 with TRBJ2-7; no clear D gene. The V end lost 6 bases, the J end lost 2 bases, and 11 bases lay between the germline ends. From germline, CDR1 is MNHNS and CDR2 SASEGT. The CDR3 is made up of 13 amino acids. CDR3 loop: CASSPRRAYEQYF. CDR3 in DNA: TGTGCCAGCAGCCCCCGGCGCGCCTACGAGCAGTACTTC.

V gene TRBV15 combines with J gene TRBJ1-4, with 7 bases lining up with TRBD1. CDR1 is LNHNV, CDR2 YYDKDF, per germline (reference sequence). Losses at the gene ends were 4 bases for V and 3 bases for J; bases not matched to a gene: 8. This CDR3 contains 16 residues. CDR3 sequence (DNA): TGTGCCACCAGCAAAAGAACCGGGACAGCTAATGAAAAACTGTTTTTT. This encodes CATSKRTGTANEKLFF.

The rearrangement joins TRBV5-1 to TRBJ1-1, with D hard to call. There are 15 residues in the CDR3. Germline V gives CDR1 SGHRS, CDR2 YFSETQ. V shed 1 base and J shed 0 bases, with 10 bases lying between them. The CDR3: CASSLSVVMNTEAFF. CDR3 DNA: TGCGCCAGCAGCTTGTCGGTGGTGATGAACACTGAAGCTTTCTTT.

The rearrangement uses TRBV7-9 and TRBJ2-3; 12 positions agree with TRBD2. The J segment lost 3 bases and the V segment lost 0 bases, leaving 7 bases of the junction unmatched. The CDR3 totals 18 residues. Germline values: CDR1 SEHNR, CDR2 FQNEAQ (reference sequence). The CDR3 nucleotides are TGTGCCAGCAGCTTAGCAGGACTAGCGGGAAGGGGGACAGATACGCAGTATTTT. It specifies CASSLAGLAGRGTDTQYF.

J is TRBJ2-7 and V is TRBV4-3; 7 bases map to TRBD1. From germline, CDR1 is LGHNA and CDR2 YSLEER. This CDR3 contains 16 residues. After removal of 4 bases from V and 2 bases from J, the junction contained 11 bases not matched to a gene. CDR3 sequence (DNA): TGCGCCAGCAGCCCTAGGAAGGGGGCCCTCACCTACGAGCAGTACTTC. This gives the protein CASSPRKGALTYEQYF.

The genes are TRBV28 and TRBJ1-1; 12 nucleotides line up with TRBD1. This CDR3 region has 13 residues. The germline gives CDR1 MDHEN, CDR2 SYDVKM. V lost 3 bases and J lost 10; bases outside the gene matches: 3. In DNA, the CDR3 is TGTGCCAGCAGTTTCGGGACAGGGGGCTTAGCTTTCTTT. It encodes CASSFGTGGLAFF.

The CDR3 is CAWSPGQSTDTQYF. The CDR3 coding sequence is TGTGCCTGGAGTCCGGGACAGAGCACAGATACGCAGTATTTT. This chain uses TRBV30 with TRBJ2-3; 7 nucleotides agree with TRBD1. From germline, CDR1 is GTSNPN and CDR2 SVGIG (reference sequence). Losses at the gene ends were 2 bases for V and 0 bases for J; bases not matched to a gene: 2. The CDR3 runs to 14 residues.

This clone was counted a single time. The CDR3, as DNA: TGTGCCAGCAGCCTAAGCGGAGTGGGCACAGATACGCAGTATTTT. Translating it yields CASSLSGVGTDTQYF. The genes are TRBV9 and TRBJ2-3, with TRBD2 as a possible D gene (5 bases). Looked up from germline, CDR1 is SGDLS and CDR2 is YYNGEE. The CDR3 contains 15 residues. V was trimmed by 4 bases and J by 1 base, leaving 13 bases between them.

The chain carries TRBV25-1 and TRBJ2-7; 8 nucleotides match TRBD2. With 6 bases clipped from V and 5 bases from J, the junction kept 6 bases outside the gene matches. Germline values: CDR1 MGHDK, CDR2 SYGVNS. The CDR3 has 13 amino acids. CDR3 in amino acids: CASSPGGSHEQYF. The DNA for the CDR3 is TGTGCCAGCAGCCCGGGGGGGTCCCACGAGCAGTACTTC.

V usage is TRBV28 and J usage is TRBJ2-5; weak D call: TRBD1 (5 bases). The CDR3 length is 17 residues. Trimming removed 5 bases from V and 1 base from J, with 20 bases in between. From germline, CDR1 is MDHEN and CDR2 SYDVKM. This chain's CDR3 is CASSPPSFGHTQETQYF. CDR3 nucleotide sequence: TGTGCCAGCAGTCCGCCCTCCTTTGGACACACCCAAGAGACCCAGTACTTC.

This chain joins TRBV11-2 and TRBJ2-7, with 7 positions matching TRBD1. Germline V gene data show CDR1 as SGHAT and CDR2 as FQNNGV. The CDR3 contains 15 residues. V shed 3 bases, J shed 1 base, and the junction held 6 bases outside the gene matches. The CDR3: CASSFEGAPSYEQYF. The CDR3, as DNA: TGTGCCAGCAGCTTTGAGGGGGCGCCTTCCTACGAGCAGTACTTC.

V usage is TRBV5-5 and J usage is TRBJ2-7; D ambiguous. The germline CDR1 and CDR2 sequences are SGHKS and YYEKEE (reference sequence). Trimming stripped 0 bases from V and 2 bases from J, with 12 bases between. The CDR3 consists of 15 residues. This CDR3 reads CASSLALSRTYEQYF. DNA of the CDR3: TGTGCCAGCAGCTTGGCTCTCAGCAGAACCTACGAGCAGTACTTC.

The rearrangement uses TRBV15 and TRBJ2-3, with 11 bases fitting TRBD2. The germline V gene encodes CDR1 LNHNV and CDR2 YYDKDF (reference sequence). The trim removed 2 bases at V and 5 bases at J, leaving 9 bases unmatched. CDR3 size: 17 residues. The CDR3, as DNA: TGTGCCACCAGCAGACTGAGTGCCGGGACTAGCGGAGATACGCAGTATTTT. As protein: CATSRLSAGTSGDTQYF.

This clone was recorded once. The same CDR3 arises from other DNA sequences in this sample as well. This chain links TRBV4-1 with TRBJ2-7; D remains ambiguous. The V and J ends lost 0 bases and 0 bases respectively, with 6 bases between them. The CDR3 is 14 amino acids. Germline V CDR1 and CDR2: MGHRA, YSYEKL. CDR3 DNA: TGCGCCAGCAGCCAAGAGTACAGCTCCTACGAGCAGTACTTC. Translating gives CASSQEYSSYEQYF.

The CDR3 sequence is CSAPTGNQETQYF. In DNA, the CDR3 is TGCAGCGCCCCGACAGGGAACCAAGAGACCCAGTACTTC. The V call is TRBV29-1, the J call TRBJ2-5, with 7 positions matching TRBD1. V was pared by 7 bases and J by 0 bases, with 5 bases of the junction left unmatched. The CDR3 runs to 13 residues. Germline V CDR1 and CDR2: SQVTM, ANQGSEA.